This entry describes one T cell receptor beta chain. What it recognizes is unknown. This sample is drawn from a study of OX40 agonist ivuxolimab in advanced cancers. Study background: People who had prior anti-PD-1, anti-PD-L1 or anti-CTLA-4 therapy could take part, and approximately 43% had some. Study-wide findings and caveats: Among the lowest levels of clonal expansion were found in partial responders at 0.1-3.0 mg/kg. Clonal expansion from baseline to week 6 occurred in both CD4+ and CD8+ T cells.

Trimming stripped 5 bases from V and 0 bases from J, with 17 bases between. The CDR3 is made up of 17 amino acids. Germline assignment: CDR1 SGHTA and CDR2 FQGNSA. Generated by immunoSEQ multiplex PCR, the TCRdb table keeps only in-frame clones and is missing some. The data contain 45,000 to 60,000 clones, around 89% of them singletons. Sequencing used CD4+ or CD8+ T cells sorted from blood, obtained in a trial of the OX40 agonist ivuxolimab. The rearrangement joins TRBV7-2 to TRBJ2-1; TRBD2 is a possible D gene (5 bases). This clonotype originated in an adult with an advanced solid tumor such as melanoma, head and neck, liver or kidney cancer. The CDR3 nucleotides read TGTGCCAGCAGCGCACGAGTGGACTCAAGCTCCTACAATGAGCAGTTCTTC. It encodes CASSARVDSSSYNEQFF. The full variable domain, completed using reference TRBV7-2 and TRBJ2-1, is GAGVSQSPSNKVTEKGKDVELRCDPISGHTALYWYRQSLGQGLEFLIYFQGNSAPDKSGLPSDRFSAERTGGSVSTLTIQRTQQEDSAVYLCASSARVDSSSYNEQFFGPGTRLTVL.